This T cell receptor beta chain was captured by sequencing in a study of blood T cell repertoires in COVID-19. Study-wide context: In each case, the material was cDNA or gDNA derived from T cells, B-cell-depleted T cells, or PBMCs.

Trimming at V came to 1 base and at J to 2 bases, leaving 4 bases not matched to a gene. The length of the CDR3 is 15 residues. Germline V CDR1 and CDR2: SNHLY, FYNNEI. TCRdb keeps only in-frame clones here, not all; method: immunoSEQ multiplex PCR. Seen here are hundreds of thousands of clones, around 92% observed once, and the top ten hold over 8.5%. This TCR was recovered from a woman in her twenties or thirties with COVID-19, enrolled during active disease. Specimen: peripheral blood. This chain joins TRBV2 and TRBJ1-2, with 7 bases aligning to TRBD1. CDR3 DNA: TGTGCCAGCAGTGAAGGACAGGGATACAACTATGGCTACACCTTC. This translates into CASSEGQGYNYGYTF.